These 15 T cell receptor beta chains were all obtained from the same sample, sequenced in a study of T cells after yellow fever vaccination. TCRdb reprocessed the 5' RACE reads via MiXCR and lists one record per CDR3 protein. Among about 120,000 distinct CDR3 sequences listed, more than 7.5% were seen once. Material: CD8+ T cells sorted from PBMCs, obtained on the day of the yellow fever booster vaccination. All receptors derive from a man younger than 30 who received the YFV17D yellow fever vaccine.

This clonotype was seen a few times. DNA of the CDR3: TGTGCCAGCAGCATAAGGACTAATAGTTTCTCCGGCGAGCAGTTCTTC. It specifies CASSIRTNSFSGEQFF. V usage is TRBV9 and J usage is TRBJ2-1; a weak D match, TRBD2 (6 bases). The CDR3 sequence is 16 residues long. Germline V gene data show CDR1 as SGDLS and CDR2 as YYNGEE. V was shortened by 4 bases and J by 10 bases, with 24 bases between the two germline ends. Together with reference TRBV9 and TRBJ2-1, the CDR3 gives the full variable domain: DSGVTQTPKHLITATGQRVTLRCSPRSGDLSVYWYQQSLDQGLQFLIQYYNGEERAKGNILERFSAQQFPDLHSELNLSSLELGDSALYFCASSIRTNSFSGEQFFGPGTRLTVL.

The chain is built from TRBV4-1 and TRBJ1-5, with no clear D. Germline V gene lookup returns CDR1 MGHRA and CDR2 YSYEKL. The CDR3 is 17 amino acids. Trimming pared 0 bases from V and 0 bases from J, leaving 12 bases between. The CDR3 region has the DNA TGCGCCAGCAGCCAAGATCTCGGCAGATTTAGCAATCAGCCCCAGCATTTT. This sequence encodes CASSQDLGRFSNQPQHF.

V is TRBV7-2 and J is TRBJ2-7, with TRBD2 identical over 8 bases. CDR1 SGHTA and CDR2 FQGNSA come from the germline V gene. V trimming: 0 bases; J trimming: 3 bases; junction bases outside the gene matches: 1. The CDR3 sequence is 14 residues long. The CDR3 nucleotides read TGTGCCAGCAGCTTAGCCGGGGGGGACTACGAGCAGTACGTC. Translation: CASSLAGGDYEQYV.

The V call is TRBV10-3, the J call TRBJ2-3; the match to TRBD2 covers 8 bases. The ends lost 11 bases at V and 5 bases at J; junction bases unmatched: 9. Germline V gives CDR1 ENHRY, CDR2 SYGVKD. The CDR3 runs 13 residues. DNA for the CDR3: TGTGCCGCCCGTTTAGCGGGGAAAGATACGCAGTATTTT. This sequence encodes CAARLAGKDTQYF.

CDR3 nucleotide sequence: TGTGCCAGCAGCCAAGTCGCCGGGGCAGAAGCTTTCTTT. It encodes CASSQVAGAEAFF. The V call is TRBV14, the J call TRBJ1-1; tentatively, D is TRBD1 (5 bases). The CDR3 is 13 amino acids. The germline V and J ends were trimmed by 1 base and 8 bases, with 11 bases remaining between them. CDR1 is SGHDN, CDR2 FVKESK, per germline. The entire variable domain, with the rest obtained from reference TRBV14 and TRBJ1-1, is as follows: EAGVTQFPSHSVIEKGQTVTLRCDPISGHDNLYWYRRVMGKEIKFLLHFVKESKQDESGMPNNRFLAERTGGTYSTLKVQPAELEDSGVYFCASSQVAGAEAFFGQGTRLTVV.

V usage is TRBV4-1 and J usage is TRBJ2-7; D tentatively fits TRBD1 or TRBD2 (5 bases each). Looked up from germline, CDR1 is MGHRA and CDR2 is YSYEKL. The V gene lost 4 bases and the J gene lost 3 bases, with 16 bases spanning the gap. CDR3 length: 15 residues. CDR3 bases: TGCGCCAGCAGCCTAAGCCGGGACGGGGACTACGAGCAGTACTTC. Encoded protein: CASSLSRDGDYEQYF.

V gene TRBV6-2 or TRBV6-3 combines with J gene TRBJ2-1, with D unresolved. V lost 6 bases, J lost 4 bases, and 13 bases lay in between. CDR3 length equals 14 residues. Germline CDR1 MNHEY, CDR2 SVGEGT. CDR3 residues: CASSRNLNYNEQFF. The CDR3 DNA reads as TGTGCCAGCAGCCGTAACCTCAATTACAATGAGCAGTTCTTC.

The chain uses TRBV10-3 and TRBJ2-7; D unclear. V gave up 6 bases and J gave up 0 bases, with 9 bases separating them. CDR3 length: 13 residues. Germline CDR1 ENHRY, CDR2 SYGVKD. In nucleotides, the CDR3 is TGTGCCATCAGAGATTCGGCCTCCTACGAGCAGTACTTC. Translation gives CAIRDSASYEQYF.

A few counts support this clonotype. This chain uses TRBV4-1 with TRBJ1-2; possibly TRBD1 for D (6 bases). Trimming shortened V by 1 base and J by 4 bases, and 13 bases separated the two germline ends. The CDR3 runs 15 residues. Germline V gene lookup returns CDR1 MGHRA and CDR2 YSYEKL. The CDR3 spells CASSQGTEPFYGYTF. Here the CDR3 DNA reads TGCGCCAGCAGCCAAGGGACAGAACCTTTCTATGGCTACACCTTC.

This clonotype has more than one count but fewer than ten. Here the CDR3 DNA reads TGCAGACGGGGGGGCGCAGATACGCAGTATTTT. Translated, it gives CRRGGADTQYF. This chain connects TRBV20-1 to TRBJ2-3; TRBD2 matches at 8 bases. The CDR3 has 11 residues. Germline-derived CDR1 and CDR2 are DFQATT and SNEGSKA (reference sequence).

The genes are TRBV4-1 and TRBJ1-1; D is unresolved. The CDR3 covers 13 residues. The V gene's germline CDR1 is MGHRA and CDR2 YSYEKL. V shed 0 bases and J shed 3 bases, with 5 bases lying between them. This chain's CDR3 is CASSQDGDTEAFF. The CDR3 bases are TGCGCCAGCAGCCAAGATGGGGACACTGAAGCTTTCTTT.

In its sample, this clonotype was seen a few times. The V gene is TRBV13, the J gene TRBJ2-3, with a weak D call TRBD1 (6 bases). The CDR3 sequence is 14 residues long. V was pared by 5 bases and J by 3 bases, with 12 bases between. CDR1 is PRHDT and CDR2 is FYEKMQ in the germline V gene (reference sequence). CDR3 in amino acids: CASSHPDRTDTQYF. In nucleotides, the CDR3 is TGTGCCAGCAGCCACCCAGACAGGACAGATACGCAGTATTTT.

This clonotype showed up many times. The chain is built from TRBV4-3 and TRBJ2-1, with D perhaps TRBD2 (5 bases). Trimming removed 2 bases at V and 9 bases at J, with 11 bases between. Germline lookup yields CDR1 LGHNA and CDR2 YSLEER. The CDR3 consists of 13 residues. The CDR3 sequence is CASSQSLAIEQFF. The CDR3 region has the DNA TGCGCCAGCAGCCAATCCTTAGCGATTGAGCAGTTCTTC.

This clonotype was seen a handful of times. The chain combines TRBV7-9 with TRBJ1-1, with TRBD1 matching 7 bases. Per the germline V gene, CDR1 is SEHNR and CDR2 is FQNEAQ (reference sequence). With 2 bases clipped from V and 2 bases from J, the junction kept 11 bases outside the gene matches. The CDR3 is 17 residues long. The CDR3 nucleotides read TGTGCCAGCAGCTTACCGCAGGGGGATGCCACAAACACTGAAGCTTTCTTT. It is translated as CASSLPQGDATNTEAFF.

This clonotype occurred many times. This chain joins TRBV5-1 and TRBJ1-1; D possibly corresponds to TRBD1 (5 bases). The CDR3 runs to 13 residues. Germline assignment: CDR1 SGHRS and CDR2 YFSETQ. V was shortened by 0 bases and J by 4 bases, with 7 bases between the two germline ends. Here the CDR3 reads CASSLDGGTEAFF. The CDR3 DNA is TGCGCCAGCAGCTTGGACGGGGGCACTGAAGCTTTCTTT.